This T cell receptor beta chain was identified in a study of blood T cell repertoires in COVID-19 (dated by TCRdb to 2020 to 2021). For the wider study: The collaborator samples originated in the United States, Italy and Spain and spanned the acute and convalescent phases of COVID-19. The material from the prospective study consisted of cDNA or gDNA derived from T cells, B-cell-depleted T cells, or PBMCs. The dataset comprised deeply sampled blood TCRbeta repertoires from subjects exposed to, actively infected with, or recovered from COVID-19. The repertoires were released in a freely available public database intended as a resource for research on the immune response to SARS-CoV-2. The samples were drawn from two sources: the first 160 participants of the ongoing ImmuneRACE study, and about 1,300 subjects contributed by 6 global collaborators. Nearly every sample came with metadata listing a de-identified subject ID, COVID-19 status, age in years and sex. HLA class I and class II types, where available, came from metadata supplied by the sample provider rather than from assay-based typing. Study-level results and caveats: How much clinical and demographic metadata was included differed by source and by participant, and the metadata was provided uncurated.

About this clone: Its antigen is still unknown. One base away there is no much larger clone; base qualities are not given.

TCRbeta CDR3 regions were amplified from genomic DNA using the immunoSEQ Assay, a bias-controlled multiplex PCR. The study's own analysis went as follows. Nucleated cell counts per sample were estimated from amplification of reference gene primers within the assay. To quantify the absolute abundance of each unique TCRbeta CDR3 rearrangement, sequence reads were collapsed and filtered. For each sample, productive Simpson clonality was calculated as the square root of Simpson's diversity index over productive rearrangements. The table comes from immuneACCESS by way of TCRdb, which keeps in-frame sequences with V and J called. Part of the clones is missing from these tables; in studies checked, under half for an unresolved V gene and the rest for unknown reasons. V and J calls and clone size are given by that table; D and trimming were obtained from the DNA. The sample includes approximately 350,000 clones, with more than 70% observed a single time. About 7.3% of the sample is in the top ten clones.

V ends up 3 bases short and J 5 bases short, with an unmatched junction base count of 7. The CDR3 spans 15 residues, from the cysteine through the phenylalanine. Of the read, only the CDR3 DNA is kept; its 45 bases are in frame from base 1. CDR1 and CDR2, per the germline V gene (reference sequence), are LGHDT and YNNKEL. One collaborating source in Seattle enrolled patients during active infection and followed them longitudinally through the course of disease. Collaborating institutions collected whole blood in K2EDTA tubes following their own protocols. For TCRbeta analysis, collaborators shipped samples in one of three forms: frozen whole blood, isolated PBMCs, or DNA extracted from either of those sample types.

This TCR was sampled from a woman in her sixties or seventies with COVID-19, enrolled during active disease. Sequencing was carried out using peripheral blood. Recombination linked TRBV3-1 (or the pseudogene TRBV3-2) to TRBJ2-5, with 9 middle bases fitting TRBD2. The DNA sequence is given as TGTGCCAGCAGCCAGGCTAGCGGGGTGGTGGAGACCCAGTACTTC. Its coded protein is CASSQASGVVETQYF.